The 25 T cell receptor beta chains in this list originate from one sample, sequenced in a study of identical twins. TCRdb reanalysed the 5' RACE reads using MiXCR and keeps one entry per CDR3 protein. The table records around 250,000 distinct CDR3 sequences, approximately 7% of them present only once. These data were also filed under a second study, of yellow fever vaccine responses in identical twins.

The sequenced sample consisted of memory (CD45RO+) T cells sorted from blood. These receptors originate from a woman in her late teens or twenties in good health.

V usage is TRBV6-1 and J usage is TRBJ2-3, with a tentative D call TRBD2 (7 bases). This CDR3 contains 13 residues. Germline V gene sequence: CDR1 MNHNS, CDR2 SASEGT. The V and J ends lost 8 bases and 6 bases respectively, with 15 bases between them. Here the CDR3 DNA reads TGTGCCAGCCTGAGGGGGGGCCTGGATACGCAGTATTTT. Its protein product is CASLRGGLDTQYF.

This sequence joins TRBV24-1 and TRBJ1-2, with D unclear. In germline, CDR1 is KGHDR, CDR2 SFDVKD. The V and J ends lost 3 bases and 8 bases respectively, with 12 bases between them. The CDR3 is 13 residues long. The DNA of the CDR3 is TGTGCCACCAGTGATACTGGTCCCGGAGGCTACACCTTC. Encoded protein: CATSDTGPGGYTF.

There are many counts of this clonotype. The chain carries TRBV20-1 and TRBJ2-7, with 7 bases that match TRBD2. CDR3 length: 14 amino acids. The germline V gene encodes CDR1 DFQATT and CDR2 SNEGSKA (reference sequence). V lost 4 bases and J lost 0; bases outside the gene matches: 6. CDR3 DNA sequence: TGCAGTGCTAACAGAGCGGGGAGCTCCTACGAGCAGTACTTC. It yields the protein CSANRAGSSYEQYF.

This clonotype was seen at least ten times. The V call is TRBV5-1, the J call TRBJ2-1; D unresolved. With 0 bases removed from V and 7 bases from J, the gap between germline ends came to 14 bases. The CDR3 covers 15 residues. Germline V CDR1 and CDR2: SGHRS, YFSETQ. The CDR3 DNA sequence: TGCGCCAGCAGCTTGGAAGATCCACGGGTTAATGAGCAGTTCTTC. It codes for CASSLEDPRVNEQFF.

This chain links TRBV10-2 with TRBJ2-2, with 7 nucleotides matching TRBD2. Germline V gene data show CDR1 as WSHSY and CDR2 as SAAADI. Germline trimming cut 4 bases from V and 4 bases from J; bases unmatched to any gene: 6. This CDR3 region has 15 residues. In DNA, the CDR3 is TGCGCCAGCAGTGGGTGGAGGGAGGGCACCGGGGAGCTGTTTTTT. Residues: CASSGWREGTGELFF.

This clonotype occurred many times. The CDR3 coding sequence is TGCAGTGCACCTTCGTCGACTAGCGGGGCGAAAGAGACCCAGTACTTC. Protein sequence: CSAPSSTSGAKETQYF. This chain links TRBV20-1 with TRBJ2-5; 11 bases line up with TRBD2. This CDR3 is built from 16 residues. The germline V gene encodes CDR1 DFQATT and CDR2 SNEGSKA (reference sequence). V was clipped by 6 bases and J by 3 bases; unmatched bases: 12.

This chain uses TRBV7-3 with TRBJ1-1; D is possibly TRBD1 (5 bases). The germline CDR1 and CDR2 sequences are SGHTA and FQGTGA. The CDR3 totals 13 residues. The germline V and J ends were trimmed by 6 bases and 3 bases, with 11 bases remaining between them. The chain's CDR3 is CASSSLGDTEAFF. The CDR3 DNA reads TGTGCCAGCAGTAGCTTAGGGGACACTGAAGCTTTCTTT.

In this sample, this clonotype turned up many times. The J gene is TRBJ2-1, the V gene TRBV7-6, with 16 bases aligning to TRBD2. V lost 5 bases, J lost 2 bases, and 0 bases stayed unmatched. This CDR3 has 16 residues. In germline, CDR1 is SGHVS, CDR2 FNYEAQ. The CDR3 DNA sequence: TGTGCCAGCAGCGGGACTAGCGGGGGGGCCTACAATGAGCAGTTCTTC. This codes for CASSGTSGGAYNEQFF.

This clonotype was found many times. This chain uses TRBV10-1 with TRBJ2-2, with unresolved D. Germline V CDR1 and CDR2: WNHNN, SYGVQD (reference sequence). V was pared by 0 bases and J by 6 bases, with 5 bases between. CDR3 size: 13 residues. CDR3 nucleotides: TGCGCCAGCAGTGAGTCGGAACCCGGGGAGCTGTTTTTT. Residues: CASSESEPGELFF.

This clonotype was detected many times. The chain has TRBV12-3 or TRBV12-4 and TRBJ2-4, with D uncertain. Trimming left V 2 bases short and J 1 base short, with 15 bases between. CDR3 length equals 17 residues. The CDR3 here is CASSLRFSERAKNIQYF. The CDR3 bases are TGTGCCAGCAGTTTACGTTTTTCAGAAAGGGCCAAAAACATTCAGTACTTC.

This clonotype came up a few times. The rearrangement uses TRBV12-3 or TRBV12-4 and TRBJ2-1; 10 nucleotides line up with TRBD2. CDR3 size: 14 residues. Trimming cost V 4 bases and J 4 bases; bases outside gene matches: 1. The DNA for the CDR3 is TGTGCCAGCAGTTATAGCGGGAGGTACAATGAGCAGTTCTTC. It is translated as CASSYSGRYNEQFF.

This clonotype has a handful of counts. The gene calls are TRBV10-3 and TRBJ1-1, with a tentative D call TRBD1 (5 bases). The germline V and J ends were trimmed by 6 bases and 1 base, with 9 bases remaining between them. This CDR3 spans 13 amino acids. The germline CDR1 and CDR2 sequences are ENHRY and SYGVKD. In DNA, the CDR3 is TGTGCCATCAGAAACGGGGGGAACACTGAAGCTTTCTTT. Amino acid sequence: CAIRNGGNTEAFF.

This clonotype was detected many times. The genes are TRBV15 and TRBJ2-3; a weak D match, TRBD1 (6 bases). Germline V gene lookup returns CDR1 LNHNV and CDR2 YYDKDF (reference sequence). There are 13 residues in the CDR3. Between the trimmed V and J ends, which lost 1 base and 5 bases, there was a span of 7 bases. Written as DNA, the CDR3 is TGTGCCACCAGCAGAGCAGGGGTAGATACGCAGTATTTT. Translating it yields CATSRAGVDTQYF.

This chain connects TRBV15 to TRBJ2-3; 12 bases line up with TRBD2. J gave up 5 bases and V 1 base, and 4 bases lay outside the gene matches. This CDR3 comprises 16 residues. From germline, CDR1 is LNHNV and CDR2 YYDKDF (reference sequence). CDR3 coding DNA: TGTGCCACCAGCAGAGGGCTAGCGGGAGGGATAGATACGCAGTATTTT. Translation: CATSRGLAGGIDTQYF.

The sample holds many counts of this clonotype. This chain uses TRBV19 with TRBJ2-3; 10 positions agree with TRBD2. Trimming at V came to 10 bases and at J to 11 bases, leaving 15 bases not matched to a gene. In germline, CDR1 is LNHDA, CDR2 SQIVND (reference sequence). This CDR3 has 14 residues. The CDR3 protein is CATSGRGQAGGQYF. The CDR3, as DNA: TGTGCCACCAGCGGGAGGGGACAGGCTGGTGGGCAGTATTTT.

This clonotype was recorded a few times. This chain uses TRBV7-8 with TRBJ2-7, with 9 bases aligning to TRBD1. The CDR3 contains 15 residues. V gave up 1 base and J gave up 6 bases; unmatched junction bases: 7. Looked up from germline, CDR1 is SGHVS and CDR2 is FQNEAQ. CDR3 loop: CASSLDPDRGGEQYF. The CDR3 bases are TGTGCCAGCAGCTTAGATCCGGACAGGGGAGGCGAGCAGTACTTC.

This chain uses TRBV20-1 with TRBJ2-4, with D tentatively TRBD2 (5 bases). The germline gives CDR1 DFQATT, CDR2 SNEGSKA (reference sequence). V lost 2 bases and J 6 bases, leaving 20 bases between the germline ends. The CDR3 extends over 16 amino acids. As DNA, the CDR3 is TGCAGTGCTAGACCCCCTTCCGGGATTTTGGGAAACATTCAGTACTTC. Translated: CSARPPSGILGNIQYF.

This clonotype was observed a handful of times. The V gene is TRBV20-1, the J gene TRBJ2-1; D call uncertain. Germline-derived CDR1 and CDR2 are DFQATT and SNEGSKA (reference sequence). V gave up 0 bases and J gave up 0 bases, with 12 bases separating them. The CDR3 has 16 residues. CDR3 nucleotide sequence: TGCAGTGCTAGAGATCGTCCTACGAGCTCCTACAATGAGCAGTTCTTC. Encoded protein: CSARDRPTSSYNEQFF.

The table lists this clonotype with many counts. This chain uses TRBV5-1 with TRBJ1-1; 9 positions agree with TRBD1. The trim removed 4 bases at V and 6 bases at J, leaving 7 bases unmatched. The CDR3 extends over 14 amino acids. From germline, CDR1 is SGHRS and CDR2 YFSETQ. The CDR3 DNA reads as TGCGCCAGCAGCGGGACAGGGAGTTGGTCTGAAGCTTTCTTT. It specifies CASSGTGSWSEAFF.

Judged by abundance, this clonotype is medium-sized. The rearrangement links TRBV27 to TRBJ1-1; 9 bases align to TRBD1. The CDR3 extends over 14 amino acids. Germline assignment: CDR1 MNHEY and CDR2 SMNVEV (reference sequence). Trimming removed 5 bases from V and 2 bases from J; junction bases left unmatched: 3. The CDR3 protein is CASSIQGANTEAFF. The CDR3 DNA reads TGTGCCAGCAGTATACAGGGGGCAAACACTGAAGCTTTCTTT.

In its sample, this clonotype was seen a few times. This chain connects TRBV6-1 to TRBJ2-1; TRBD1 aligns across 9 bases. Germline loops: CDR1 MNHNS, CDR2 SASEGT. CDR3 size: 14 residues. The V segment lost 3 bases and the J segment 8 bases; nucleotides outside the gene matches: 5. The CDR3: CASSDGTGFYEQFF. CDR3 nucleotides: TGTGCCAGCAGTGATGGGACAGGGTTCTATGAGCAGTTCTTC.

This clonotype has more than one count but fewer than ten. The rearrangement joins TRBV20-1 to TRBJ2-5; weak D call: TRBD2 (6 bases). Germline V gene sequence: CDR1 DFQATT, CDR2 SNEGSKA (reference sequence). The CDR3 has 12 residues. V lost 8 bases to trimming and J lost 5 bases, with 15 bases between them. DNA of the CDR3: TGCAGTACTCCGGGAGTCGGCGAGACCCAGTACTTC. This encodes CSTPGVGETQYF.

This clonotype was counted only a few times. The chain joins TRBV18 to TRBJ2-7, with D possibly matching TRBD2 (6 bases). The CDR3 is made up of 14 amino acids. From germline, CDR1 is KGHSH and CDR2 LQKENI. The germline V and J ends were trimmed by 1 base and 5 bases, with 12 bases remaining between them. The CDR3 DNA sequence: TGTGCCAGCTCACCACTACGGGGGAGCCACGAGCAGTACTTC. Translated, it gives CASSPLRGSHEQYF.

A few counts support this clonotype. This rearrangement joins TRBV24-1 to TRBJ2-1; unclear D gene. Trimming cost V 5 bases and J 5 bases, with 15 bases left between them. The CDR3 consists of 15 residues. CDR1 is KGHDR, CDR2 SFDVKD, per germline. The CDR3 here is CATSGAAEKNNEQFF. Written as DNA, the CDR3 is TGTGCCACCAGTGGTGCTGCGGAAAAAAACAATGAGCAGTTCTTC.

This clonotype was detected a few times. The chain carries TRBV19 and TRBJ1-5, with D hard to call. Germline CDR1 is LNHDA and CDR2 is SQIVND (reference sequence). This CDR3 is built from 16 residues. V was cut by 6 bases and J by 3 bases, with 18 bases left in between. The CDR3 coding sequence is TGTGCCAGTAGCCTCACATCCGACGGATACAATCAGCCCCAGCATTTT. This gives the protein CASSLTSDGYNQPQHF.